The 20 T cell receptor beta chains listed next were all sequenced from one sample in a study of blood T cell repertoires in COVID-19. Assay: immunoSEQ multiplex PCR; the TCRdb copy retains only in-frame clones and omits some. The sample records roughly 190,000 clones, about 88% being singletons. The sequencing input was peripheral blood. The receptors here all came from a woman over 75 in a cohort sampled during active or convalescent COVID-19.

This rearrangement joins TRBV28 to TRBJ1-6; D call uncertain. The V end was cut by 2 bases, the J end by 9 bases, with 11 bases between. This CDR3 comprises 14 residues. Germline V CDR1 and CDR2: MDHEN, SYDVKM. Written as DNA, the CDR3 is TGTGCCAGCAGTTTACCCCTGCCCGGTTCACCCCTCCACTTT. This sequence encodes CASSLPLPGSPLHF. Based on the CDR3 plus reference TRBV28 and TRBJ1-6, the full variable domain is DVKVTQSSRYLVKRTGEKVFLECVQDMDHENMFWYRQDPGLGLRLIYFSYDVKMKEKGDIPEGYSVSREKKERFSLILESASTNQTSMYLCASSLPLPGSPLHFGNGTRLTVT.

V is TRBV9 and J is TRBJ1-2; 7 positions match TRBD1. Germline CDR1 is SGDLS and CDR2 is YYNGEE. The length of the CDR3 is 14 residues. V lost 4 bases to trimming and J lost 8 bases; unmatched junction nucleotides: 11. The CDR3 here is CASSIRQGSWGYTF. In nucleotides, the CDR3 is TGTGCCAGCAGCATCCGACAGGGATCTTGGGGCTACACCTTC. The full variable domain, its missing parts supplied by reference TRBV9 and TRBJ1-2, is DSGVTQTPKHLITATGQRVTLRCSPRSGDLSVYWYQQSLDQGLQFLIQYYNGEERAKGNILERFSAQQFPDLHSELNLSSLELGDSALYFCASSIRQGSWGYTFGSGTRLTVV.

This clone was picked up a small number of times. This chain links TRBV6-5 with TRBJ1-6, with D unclear. Germline V gene lookup returns CDR1 MNHEY and CDR2 SVGAGI. The CDR3 has 12 amino acids. V shed 9 bases and J shed 6 bases, with 9 bases lying between them. Written as DNA, the CDR3 is TGTGCCAGGGGAGACGGTAATTCACCCCTCCACTTT. This sequence encodes CARGDGNSPLHF.

The V call is TRBV9, the J call TRBJ1-5; tentatively, D is TRBD1 (5 bases). The CDR3 loop spans 15 amino acids. V was pared by 6 bases and J by 0 bases, with 13 bases between. Germline CDR1 SGDLS, CDR2 YYNGEE. CDR3 coding DNA: TGTGCCAGCAACGTCGGGGGATTTAGCAATCAGCCCCAGCATTTT. It yields the protein CASNVGGFSNQPQHF.

This chain links TRBV15 with TRBJ1-6; D ambiguous. The CDR3 spans 15 residues. Between the trimmed V and J ends, which lost 2 bases and 6 bases, there was a span of 11 bases. Germline V lookup: CDR1 LNHNV, CDR2 YYDKDF (reference sequence). CDR3 in DNA: TGTGCCACCAGCAGACTCCGGGAGTCTAATTCACCCCTCCACTTT. Its translation is CATSRLRESNSPLHF. Full variable domain (remainder filled in from reference TRBV15 and TRBJ1-6): DAMVIQNPRYQVTQFGKPVTLSCSQTLNHNVMYWYQQKSSQAPKLLFHYYDKDFNNEADTPDNFQSRRPNTSFCFLDIRSPGLGDTAMYLCATSRLRESNSPLHFGNGTRLTVT.

This clone was found once. The chain carries TRBV9 and TRBJ1-2; possible D gene TRBD1, 6 bases. V dropped 0 bases and J dropped 2 bases, with 11 bases sitting between them. CDR1 and CDR2 (germline): SGDLS, YYNGEE. The CDR3 totals 15 residues. CDR3 bases: TGTGCCAGCAGCGTAGGGGCCGGACAGAACTATGGCTACACCTTC. Encoded protein: CASSVGAGQNYGYTF.

This chain joins TRBV19 and TRBJ1-3; TRBD1 might be the D (6 bases). V gave up 7 bases and J gave up 2 bases, with 9 bases separating them. The germline CDR1 and CDR2 sequences are LNHDA and SQIVND (reference sequence). The CDR3 has 13 amino acids. The DNA of the CDR3 is TGTGCCAGTACCCGGGACACTGGAAACACCATATATTTT. Protein: CASTRDTGNTIYF.

This clone appeared once. The V gene is TRBV24-1, the J gene TRBJ2-1, with TRBD2 matching 9 bases. The ends lost 0 bases at V and 8 bases at J; junction bases unmatched: 4. The CDR3 extends over 15 amino acids. The V gene's germline CDR1 is KGHDR and CDR2 SFDVKD. In nucleotides, the CDR3 is TGTGCCACCAGTGATTTGTCGCGGGGGGGGGATGAGCAGTTCTTC. Its translation is CATSDLSRGGDEQFF.

The CDR3 spells CASSYSQGNYEQYF. The CDR3 region has the DNA TGTGCCAGCAGTTACTCGCAGGGGAACTACGAGCAGTACTTC. The chain links TRBV6-6 to TRBJ2-7, with a possible D match to TRBD1 (6 bases). CDR3 size: 14 residues. Trimming took off 0 bases at V and 3 bases at J, with 9 bases between the two ends. From germline, CDR1 is MNHNY and CDR2 SVGAGI (reference sequence).

Only one count was recorded for this clone. This chain connects TRBV2 to TRBJ1-5, with D unresolved. The CDR3 totals 12 residues. From germline, CDR1 is SNHLY and CDR2 FYNNEI. The ends were cut back, 8 bases at V and 7 bases at J, with 12 bases in the middle. The chain's CDR3 is CASQAGNQPQHF. The CDR3 region has the DNA TGTGCCAGCCAGGCGGGAAACCAGCCCCAGCATTTT.

Only a few counts were recorded for this clone. The V call is TRBV11-2, the J call TRBJ1-3; D perhaps matches TRBD1 (6 bases). V lost 5 bases and J 5 bases, leaving 10 bases between the germline ends. Germline loops: CDR1 SGHAT, CDR2 FQNNGV. This CDR3 is built from 13 residues. CDR3 amino acids: CASSPGTRNTIYF. The CDR3 nucleotides are TGTGCCAGCAGCCCTGGGACACGAAACACCATATATTTT.

This clone was seen repeatedly, ten times or more. The chain employs TRBV9 and TRBJ2-3, with 8 bases lining up with TRBD1. V shed 3 bases and J 4 bases; nucleotides not matched to a gene: 10. CDR1 SGDLS and CDR2 YYNGEE come from the germline V gene. The CDR3 is 16 amino acids. The CDR3 here is CASSAIYRGESDTQYF. CDR3 coding DNA: TGTGCCAGCAGCGCCATCTACAGGGGGGAGTCAGATACGCAGTATTTT.

J is TRBJ2-2 and V is TRBV5-5, with 8 bases lining up with TRBD2. Germline trimming cut 4 bases from V and 4 bases from J; bases unmatched to any gene: 6. The CDR3 is 15 residues long. CDR1 is SGHKS, CDR2 YYEKEE, per germline (reference sequence). CDR3 protein: CASSPGLAGTGELFF. The CDR3, as DNA: TGTGCCAGCAGCCCCGGACTAGCAGGCACCGGGGAGCTGTTTTTT.

This sequence joins TRBV6-5 and TRBJ1-1, with a tentative D call TRBD1 (5 bases). V lost 5 bases and J 1 base, leaving 11 bases between the germline ends. Germline assignment: CDR1 MNHEY and CDR2 SVGAGI. This CDR3 has 14 residues. The CDR3 reads CASSLQVRNTEAFF. DNA for the CDR3: TGTGCCAGCAGTCTACAGGTCCGGAACACTGAAGCTTTCTTT.

The chain is built from TRBV7-8 and TRBJ2-7; a weak D match, TRBD1 (6 bases). Per the germline V gene, CDR1 is SGHVS and CDR2 is FQNEAQ. CDR3 length: 14 residues. V shed 5 bases and J shed 3 bases, with 14 bases lying between them. CDR3 bases: TGTGCCAGCAGCACGACAGGAGTCTTCTACGAGCAGTACGTC. Its protein is CASSTTGVFYEQYV.

This rearrangement joins TRBV7-9 to TRBJ1-4; 7 bases map to TRBD1. The CDR3 spans 14 residues. Germline lookup yields CDR1 SEHNR and CDR2 FQNEAQ (reference sequence). The V segment lost 7 bases and the J segment 3 bases; nucleotides outside the gene matches: 5. In DNA form, the CDR3 reads TGTGCCAGCACCCTCGGGACAGCTAATGAAAAACTGTTTTTT. Amino acids: CASTLGTANEKLFF.

The V gene is TRBV19, the J gene TRBJ2-7, with 12 bases matching TRBD2. CDR1 is LNHDA, CDR2 SQIVND, per germline (reference sequence). The CDR3 length is 17 residues. Losses at the gene ends were 3 bases for V and 2 bases for J; bases not matched to a gene: 8. In DNA form, the CDR3 reads TGTGCCAGTAGTATCGGAGGACTAGCGGGGATCACCTACGAGCAGTACTTC. This codes for CASSIGGLAGITYEQYF.

The chain combines TRBV4-2 with TRBJ2-1, with 8 bases that match TRBD1. From germline, CDR1 is LGHNA and CDR2 YNFKEQ. The CDR3 loop spans 19 amino acids. J gave up 1 base and V 4 bases, and 15 bases lay outside the gene matches. The CDR3, as DNA: TGTGCCAGCAGCCCCCGGGACAGGTATTTTCAGGGTTCCTACAATGAGCAGTTCTTC. This gives the protein CASSPRDRYFQGSYNEQFF.

This clone came up once. The same CDR3 can be traced to other DNA sequences in this sample. This sequence joins TRBV10-1 and TRBJ2-2, with TRBD2 as a possible D gene (6 bases). This CDR3 has 14 residues. V was pared by 6 bases and J by 6 bases, with 14 bases between. Germline loops: CDR1 WNHNN, CDR2 SYGVQD (reference sequence). This chain's CDR3 is CASSPGGRSGELFF. The CDR3 DNA sequence: TGCGCCAGCAGCCCCGGGGGACGGTCCGGGGAGCTGTTTTTT.

The gene calls are TRBV2 and TRBJ1-2; D perhaps matches TRBD1 (5 bases). Trimming took 2 bases from V and 7 from J, leaving 17 bases between them. The germline CDR1 and CDR2 sequences are SNHLY and FYNNEI. The CDR3 runs to 15 residues. The CDR3 nucleotides read TGTGCCAGCAGTGAACTTTGGGGCGCCGGAAGTGGCTACACCTTC. Its translation: CASSELWGAGSGYTF.